These T cell receptor beta chains were read from a single sample in a study of blood T cells in healthy people across ages. Using its own MiXCR run on the 5' RACE reads, TCRdb lists one record per CDR3 protein. The table shows about 500,000 distinct CDR3 sequences, with 24% occurring only once. The same data also went into a second study, on T cells of mothers and their children.

Sequences were obtained from blood. Source of these receptors: a boy aged 10-17 years in good health. CDR3s include the opening cysteine and the closing phenylalanine or tryptophan. A D gene is named only where the DNA matches it firmly. A row's size may be missing; if present it is once, few, many or a size class.

abundance	j_gene	v_gene	d_gene	CDR3aa	CDR3nt
.	TRBJ1-1	TRBV20-1	.	CSARYRAMNTEAFF	TGCAGTGCTCGATACAGAGCCATGAACACTGAAGCTTTCTTT
few	TRBJ2-7	TRBV6-5	.	CASSYDQPGQGPSGSYEQYF	TGTGCCAGCAGTTACGACCAGCCGGGACAGGGACCTAGCGGGAGCTACGAGCAGTACTTC
few	TRBJ1-3	TRBV9	.	CASSVEFVYTGNTIYF	TGTGCCAGCAGCGTAGAGTTTGTCTACACTGGAAACACCATATATTTT
.	TRBJ1-4	TRBV12-3/TRBV12-4	.	CASSPGQNYLKLFF	TGTGCCAGCAGTCCCGGACAGAATTACTTAAAACTGTTTTTT
few	TRBJ1-1	TRBV4-3	.	CASSQDGHGGNSEAFF	TGCGCCAGCAGCCAAGACGGGCACGGGGGGAACTCTGAAGCTTTCTTT
.	TRBJ2-1	TRBV5-1	TRBD1	CASSPGQGAPYNEQFF	TGCGCCAGCAGCCCTGGACAGGGGGCCCCCTACAATGAGCAGTTCTTC
.	TRBJ1-6	TRBV7-9	.	CASSYGESPLHF	TGTGCCAGCAGCTATGGGGAGTCACCCCTCCACTTT
.	TRBJ2-7	TRBV5-6	TRBD1	CASSPGGTGTYEQYF	TGTGCCAGCAGCCCCGGGGGGACAGGGACCTACGAGCAGTACTTC
few	TRBJ2-7	TRBV7-6	.	CASSLDDRTSYEQYF	TGTGCCAGCAGCTTAGATGACCGAACTTCCTACGAGCAGTACTTC
few	TRBJ2-5	TRBV27	.	CASSFLRGGAKTQYF	TGTGCCAGCAGTTTCCTCCGGGGAGGAGCAAAGACCCAGTACTTC
few	TRBJ1-2	TRBV20-1	.	CSARDPVSYGYTF	TGCAGTGCTAGAGATCCCGTCAGCTATGGCTACACCTTC
.	TRBJ2-1	TRBV6-2/TRBV6-3	.	CASSYGRESNEQFF	TGTGCCAGCAGTTACGGACGGGAATCAAATGAGCAGTTCTTC
.	TRBJ2-5	TRBV2	TRBD2	CASTGTSEVETQYF	TGTGCCAGCACCGGGACTAGCGAAGTCGAGACCCAGTACTTC
.	TRBJ2-1	TRBV10-3	.	CAISETGGVTNNEQFF	TGTGCCATCAGTGAGACTGGGGGAGTTACCAACAATGAGCAGTTCTTC
.	TRBJ2-5	TRBV3-1	.	CASSALGGVLETQYF	TGTGCCAGCAGCGCACTGGGCGGGGTCCTAGAGACCCAGTACTTC
.	TRBJ2-5	TRBV3-1	TRBD2	CASSRGTSGGLFF	TGTGCCAGCAGCCGCGGGACTAGCGGGGGGTTGTTCTTC
many	TRBJ2-7	TRBV2	TRBD2	CASRQETGLADEQYF	TGTGCCAGCAGACAAGAAACTGGGCTAGCGGACGAGCAGTACTTC
.	TRBJ2-2	TRBV7-3	TRBD1	CASSLDRDTGELFF	TGTGCCAGCAGCTTAGACAGGGACACCGGGGAGCTGTTTTTT
.	TRBJ2-1	TRBV28	TRBD1	CASSNRGFSYNEQFF	TGTGCCAGCAGCAACAGGGGCTTCTCTTACAATGAGCAGTTCTTC
few	TRBJ1-1	TRBV20-1	.	CSARRTQGTEAFF	TGCAGTGCTAGGCGGACACAAGGCACTGAAGCTTTCTTT
few	TRBJ2-2	TRBV6-6	.	CASSPGRGITGELFF	TGTGCCAGCAGCCCCGGAAGGGGGATCACCGGGGAGCTGTTTTTT
few	TRBJ2-2	TRBV20-1	.	CSARVEWPYTGELFF	TGCAGTGCTAGAGTTGAGTGGCCTTATACCGGGGAGCTGTTTTTT
few	TRBJ1-5	TRBV28	TRBD1	CASSPQGALNRPQHF	TGTGCCAGCAGTCCACAGGGGGCACTGAATCGGCCCCAGCATTTT
many	TRBJ1-4	TRBV20-1	.	CSAQYGNEKLFF	TGCAGTGCCCAGTATGGCAATGAAAAACTGTTTTTT
.	TRBJ2-7	TRBV4-2	TRBD1	CASSQETEGAASYEQYF	TGTGCCAGCAGCCAAGAAACAGAGGGGGCGGCATCCTACGAGCAGTACTTC
.	TRBJ1-5	TRBV24-1	.	CATSDLAGDQPQHF	TGTGCCACCAGTGATTTAGCGGGGGATCAGCCCCAGCATTTT
.	TRBJ2-4	TRBV12-3/TRBV12-4	TRBD2	CASSGTSGGVAKNIQYF	TGTGCCAGCAGCGGAACTAGCGGGGGGGTAGCCAAAAACATTCAGTACTTC
.	TRBJ2-3	TRBV4-3	.	CASSLRQASDTQYF	TGCGCCAGCAGCCTTCGACAAGCGAGCGATACGCAGTATTTT
.	TRBJ2-4	TRBV12-3/TRBV12-4	.	CASSLGDLNIQYF	TGTGCCAGCAGTTTAGGGGACTTAAACATTCAGTACTTC
few	TRBJ2-7	TRBV6-2/TRBV6-3	.	CASSYGTFYEQYF	TGTGCCAGCAGTTACGGCACATTCTACGAGCAGTACTTC
.	TRBJ2-5	TRBV10-3	.	CAISESERGAETQYF	TGTGCCATCAGTGAGTCGGAGAGGGGGGCAGAGACCCAGTACTTC
few	TRBJ1-2	TRBV5-6	TRBD1	CASSIGTGIPDYGYTF	TGTGCCAGCAGCATTGGGACAGGGATACCCGACTATGGCTACACCTTC
.	TRBJ1-2	TRBV20-1	.	CSARDYRVSYGYTF	TGCAGTGCTAGAGATTACAGGGTGAGCTATGGCTACACCTTC
few	TRBJ1-2	TRBV29-1	TRBD1	CSVLTGLADGYTF	TGCAGCGTATTGACAGGGCTTGCGGATGGCTACACCTTC
few	TRBJ2-5	TRBV20-1	TRBD2	CSAKIGTSGTETQYF	TGCAGTGCTAAGATCGGGACTAGCGGGACAGAGACCCAGTACTTC
.	TRBJ2-7	TRBV29-1	.	CSVADGTYEQYF	TGCAGCGTGGCGGACGGGACCTACGAGCAGTACTTC
.	TRBJ1-1	TRBV4-1	.	CASSQADSTNTEAFF	TGCGCCAGCAGCCAAGCAGACAGTACGAACACTGAAGCTTTCTTT
.	TRBJ2-5	TRBV9	TRBD2	CASSPTGTSGGQETQYF	TGTGCCAGCAGCCCTACGGGGACTAGCGGGGGGCAAGAGACCCAGTACTTC
.	TRBJ1-4	TRBV20-1	.	CSARDREEKLFF	TGCAGTGCTAGAGATCGAGAGGAGAAACTGTTTTTT
.	TRBJ2-7	TRBV28	.	CASSTPPRGYEQYF	TGTGCCAGCAGTACGCCTCCCCGGGGATACGAGCAGTACTTC
.	TRBJ2-1	TRBV28	TRBD2	CASSSSGPSSYNEQFF	TGTGCCAGCAGCTCTAGCGGCCCTAGCTCCTACAATGAGCAGTTCTTC
few	TRBJ2-4	TRBV12-3/TRBV12-4	TRBD2	CASSPRLAGIERFEDIQYF	TGTGCCAGCAGCCCTCGCTTAGCGGGTATAGAAAGGTTTGAGGACATTCAGTACTTC
.	TRBJ1-2	TRBV7-2	.	CASSPSLVQGSTYGYTF	TGTGCCAGCAGCCCTTCTCTGGTACAGGGTTCTACCTATGGCTACACCTTC
.	TRBJ2-5	TRBV20-1	.	CSAKRDSSQETQYF	TGCAGTGCTAAAAGGGACTCCTCTCAAGAGACCCAGTACTTC